This T cell receptor beta chain was recovered during a study of T cells after somatic rescue of genetic block. This CDR3 is 15 amino acids long. From germline, CDR1 is SGHTA and CDR2 FQGTGA. The V and J ends lost 5 bases and 1 base, in that order; junction bases with no gene match: 6. Measured with immunoSEQ multiplex PCR; TCRdb has only the in-frame clones, and not every one. Among about 7,000 clones listed, around 80% were seen once. The clonotype comes from a boy younger than 18. Input material: peripheral blood mononuclear cells (PBMCs). The J gene is TRBJ1-1, the V gene TRBV7-3, with 8 bases aligning to TRBD1. This CDR3 reads CASSLAGTGNTEAFF. The CDR3 nucleotides read TGTGCCAGCAGCCTTGCCGGGACAGGGAACACTGAAGCTTTCTTT.